These 18 T cell receptor beta chains were sequenced from one sample in a study of tumor-infiltrating lymphocytes in primary liver carcinoma. The study extracted blood RNA from unsorted whole blood and also extracted germline DNA. A primer matching the constant region was used to make TCR beta cDNA from 500 ng of total RNA. Three nested multiplex PCR rounds of slightly modified ARM-PCR generated TCR beta libraries. A C-beta reverse primer and TRBV1-TRBV30 forward primers served in each of the first two PCR rounds, at 10 cycles apiece. From the multiplex PCR reads, TCRdb called clonotypes with MiXCR, one entry per CDR3 protein. Of about 310,000 distinct CDR3 sequences in the sample, 45% to 70% were seen once. Sequenced material: peripheral blood. These receptors were obtained from a young woman with primary liver carcinoma and hepatitis B virus infection.

As regards this clonotype: At one end, the junction sequence differs from germline, possibly due to a read error. The CDR3 DNA is TGTGCCAGCAGCTTAGGGAGGAAGGGAGAGGAGCAATACTTC. Amino acids: CASSLGRKGEEQYF. The genes are TRBV13 and TRBJ2-7; possibly TRBD2 for D (5 bases). CDR1 is PRHDT and CDR2 is FYEKMQ in the germline V gene (reference sequence). The CDR3 runs to 14 residues.

V is TRBV5-1 and J is TRBJ1-3; possibly TRBD1 for D (5 bases). The germline V gene has CDR1 SGHRS and CDR2 YFSETQ. The CDR3 spans 16 residues. V lost 2 bases and J lost 0, with 12 bases in between. CDR3 sequence (DNA): TGCGCCAGCAGCTTAGTATCCGGGGGCTCTGGAAACACCATATATTTT. Translation gives CASSLVSGGSGNTIYF.

This clonotype was seen a few times. The chain recombines TRBV12-3 or TRBV12-4 with TRBJ2-3, with D tentatively TRBD1 or TRBD2 (5 bases each). This CDR3 is 14 amino acids long. V dropped 3 bases and J dropped 4 bases, with 11 bases sitting between them. The CDR3 DNA follows: TGTGCCAGCAGTTTGGGACGGAAAGCAGATACGCAGTATTTT. It translates to CASSLGRKADTQYF.

Points on this clonotype: Possible read error: a much larger clone is one base away. The chain joins TRBV6-1 to TRBJ1-1, with D tentatively TRBD1 (5 bases). V was trimmed by 4 bases and J by 3 bases, leaving 21 bases between them. CDR3 size: 17 residues. Germline CDR1 reads MNHNS; CDR2 reads SASEGT. DNA of the CDR3: TGTGCCAGCAGTGCCCGGGACGTCAACCCCTGGGACACTGAAGCTTTCTTT. This gives the protein CASSARDVNPWDTEAFF.

The rearrangement joins TRBV5-1 to TRBJ2-1, with a possible D match to TRBD2 (6 bases). V was trimmed by 9 bases and J by 3 bases, leaving 7 bases between them. The germline V gene encodes CDR1 SGHRS and CDR2 YFSETQ. CDR3 length: 11 amino acids. In nucleotides, the CDR3 is TGCGCCACGGGGGACTACAATGAGCAGTTCTTC. Protein product: CATGDYNEQFF.

This clonotype was seen at least ten times. The chain uses TRBV29-1 and TRBJ2-1; TRBD2 is a possible D gene (6 bases). The germline V and J ends were trimmed by 3 bases and 4 bases, with 10 bases remaining between them. The CDR3 is made up of 13 amino acids. Germline V gene lookup returns CDR1 SQVTM and CDR2 ANQGSEA. CDR3 bases: TGCAGCGTTGAGCGGGACTGGTACAATGAGCAGTTCTTC. Translated: CSVERDWYNEQFF.

V gene TRBV6-5 combines with J gene TRBJ2-1; a weak D match, TRBD1 (6 bases). In germline, CDR1 is MNHEY, CDR2 SVGAGI. CDR3 length: 15 amino acids. The V gene lost 6 bases and the J gene lost 1 base, with 13 bases spanning the gap. The CDR3 loop reads CASRVTGSSYNEQFF. The CDR3 DNA follows: TGTGCCAGCAGGGTAACAGGGAGTTCCTACAATGAGCAGTTCTTC.

Turning to this clonotype: A much larger clone is a single base away; this may be a read error. The chain is built from TRBV30 and TRBJ1-2; no clear D gene. V was pared by 0 bases and J by 14 bases, with 22 bases between. The CDR3 totals 14 residues. Germline CDR1 is GTSNPN and CDR2 is SVGIG (reference sequence). Here the CDR3 reads CAWSVLNARTCQTF. The DNA for the CDR3 is TGTGCCTGGAGTGTTTTGAACGCGAGAACCTGCCAGACCTTC.

The V and J genes are TRBV14 and TRBJ1-2, with D possibly matching TRBD1 (6 bases). This CDR3 spans 14 amino acids. Germline lookup yields CDR1 SGHDN and CDR2 FVKESK. The CDR3 region has the DNA TGTAGCAGCAGCCAAGATTGCAGGGGCCGTGGCTACACCTTC. Translated: CSSSQDCRGRGYTF.

The table lists this clonotype with many counts. The rearrangement links TRBV9 to TRBJ2-3; D gene ambiguous. Between the trimmed V and J ends, which lost 3 bases and 2 bases, there was a span of 7 bases. CDR1 is SGDLS, CDR2 YYNGEE, per germline. The CDR3 runs 13 residues. The CDR3 loop is CASSEADTDTQYF. DNA for the CDR3: TGTGCCAGCAGCGAGGCAGACACAGATACGCAGTATTTT.

Concerning this clonotype: This may come from a read error, since a much larger clone is one base off. The V gene is TRBV30, the J gene TRBJ2-3, with D perhaps matching TRBD1 or TRBD2 (5 bases each). The germline CDR1 and CDR2 sequences are GTSNPN and SVGIG (reference sequence). CDR3 size: 15 residues. V gave up 2 bases and J gave up 4 bases, with 16 bases separating them. As DNA, the CDR3 is TGTGCCTGGAGTCCTGTCGAGGGGATTGCAGATACGCAGTATTTT. Protein product: CAWSPVEGIADTQYF.

The chain recombines TRBV7-8 with TRBJ1-1, with 9 bases that match TRBD1. V trimming: 8 bases; J trimming: 0 bases; junction bases outside the gene matches: 4. Germline CDR1 is SGHVS and CDR2 is FQNEAQ. CDR3 length: 14 residues. The CDR3 is CASGRDRVNTEAFF. CDR3 coding DNA: TGTGCCAGCGGTCGGGACAGGGTGAACACTGAAGCTTTCTTT.

This clonotype was observed once. The CDR3 carries no conserved terminal phenylalanine or tryptophan, so it likely arises from a read error. The chain is built from TRBV6-5 and TRBJ2-7; TRBD1 matches at 9 bases. V shed 6 bases and J 0 bases; nucleotides not matched to a gene: 3. The V gene's germline CDR1 is MNHEY and CDR2 SVGAGI. The CDR3 consists of 14 residues. CDR3 sequence (DNA): TGTGCCAGCAGGGGACAGGGTTACTCCTACGAGCAGTACCTC. Protein sequence: CASRGQGYSYEQYL.

Remarks on this clonotype: This could be a read error, since a much larger clone is one nucleotide away. This CDR3 is CASSTRTSGRNEQFF. The CDR3 nucleotides are TGTGCCAGCTCTACCAGGACTAGCGGGAGAAATGAGCAGTTCTTC. The gene calls are TRBV6-2 or TRBV6-3 and TRBJ2-1, with TRBD2 identical over 13 bases. V was pared by 8 bases and J by 7 bases, with 8 bases of the junction left unmatched. The germline CDR1 and CDR2 sequences are MNHEY and SVGEGT. The CDR3 extends over 15 amino acids.

About this clonotype itself: A read error may explain this, as a much larger clone is one base away. The chain uses TRBV12-3 or TRBV12-4 and TRBJ2-3; D unclear. This CDR3 contains 14 residues. The CDR3 loop reads CVSSLGSSTDTQYF. The CDR3 bases are TGTGTCAGCAGTTTAGGTTCTAGCACAGATACGCAGTATTTT.

The chain uses TRBV14 and TRBJ2-5, with TRBD1 identical over 7 bases. The CDR3 runs to 14 residues. Germline CDR1 reads SGHDN; CDR2 reads FVKESK. V was pared by 3 bases and J by 5 bases, with 6 bases of the junction left unmatched. CDR3 loop: CASSQTGLTETQYF. CDR3 coding DNA: TGTGCCAGCAGCCAGACAGGGTTGACGGAGACCCAGTACTTC.

The chain carries TRBV6-5 and TRBJ1-6; no firm D call. Per germline, CDR1 MNHEY and CDR2 SVGAGI. The CDR3 has 13 amino acids. Trimming left V 8 bases short and J 6 bases short, with 11 bases between. CDR3 in DNA: TGTGCCAGCTGCACGACGGTTAATTCACCCCTCCACTTT. This sequence encodes CASCTTVNSPLHF.

This chain connects TRBV4-1 to TRBJ2-4; 8 nucleotides align to TRBD2. Germline V gene data show CDR1 as MGHRA and CDR2 as YSYEKL. V lost 0 bases, J lost 1 base, and 11 bases stayed unmatched. CDR3 length equals 19 residues. The CDR3 here is CASSQDHPPGGVAKNIQYF. For the CDR3, the DNA is TGCGCCAGCAGCCAAGATCACCCTCCGGGAGGGGTGGCCAAAAACATTCAGTACTTC.